These 5 T cell receptor beta chains were all obtained from the same sample, sequenced in a study of blood T cell repertoires in COVID-19. Sequencing used immunoSEQ multiplex PCR; TCRdb keeps in-frame clones, though not all of them. The profile shows over 150,000 clones, approximately 86% of them singletons. The specimen sequenced was peripheral blood. The origin of the receptors is a man aged 50-59 years with active or convalescent COVID-19.

The chain uses TRBV24-1 and TRBJ2-2; 13 bases are shared with TRBD2. Per germline, CDR1 KGHDR and CDR2 SFDVKD. The CDR3 sequence is 16 residues long. Losses at the gene ends were 10 bases for V and 3 bases for J; bases not matched to a gene: 7. The CDR3 is CATPGLAGSHTGELFF. CDR3 nucleotide sequence: TGTGCCACTCCGGGACTAGCGGGATCTCACACCGGGGAGCTGTTTTTT.

The rearrangement links TRBV5-1 to TRBJ2-2, with TRBD2 identical over 7 bases. V lost 4 bases, J lost 7 bases, and 10 bases stayed unmatched. Germline V CDR1 and CDR2: SGHRS, YFSETQ. This CDR3 contains 15 residues. CDR3 DNA sequence: TGCGCCAGCAGCCCTGATACAGCGGGATTCGGGGAGCTGTTTTTT. Amino acid sequence: CASSPDTAGFGELFF.

The chain employs TRBV11-2 and TRBJ1-1; D is unresolved. Germline V gene sequence: CDR1 SGHAT, CDR2 FQNNGV. Trimming removed 0 bases from V and 3 bases from J, with 11 bases in between. This CDR3 contains 15 residues. DNA of the CDR3: TGTGCCAGCAGCTTAGAATTGGCCGGGTACACTGAAGCTTTCTTT. Translated: CASSLELAGYTEAFF.

The J gene is TRBJ1-1, the V gene TRBV6-5; TRBD1 matches 7 bases. Germline V gene lookup returns CDR1 MNHEY and CDR2 SVGAGI. The CDR3 is 14 residues long. With 4 bases clipped from V and 1 base from J, the junction kept 3 bases outside the gene matches. CDR3 amino acids: CASSSRTGNTEAFF. The CDR3 nucleotides are TGTGCCAGCAGTTCTCGGACAGGGAACACTGAAGCTTTCTTT.

The chain carries TRBV5-8 and TRBJ2-7; 9 nucleotides agree with TRBD1. CDR3 size: 15 residues. CDR1 SGHTS and CDR2 YDEGEE come from the germline V gene. V trimming: 1 base; J trimming: 5 bases; junction bases outside the gene matches: 7. The DNA of the CDR3 is TGTGCCAGCAGCTTGCCTAGGGACAGGGACGACGAGCAGTACTTC. Translating gives CASSLPRDRDDEQYF.